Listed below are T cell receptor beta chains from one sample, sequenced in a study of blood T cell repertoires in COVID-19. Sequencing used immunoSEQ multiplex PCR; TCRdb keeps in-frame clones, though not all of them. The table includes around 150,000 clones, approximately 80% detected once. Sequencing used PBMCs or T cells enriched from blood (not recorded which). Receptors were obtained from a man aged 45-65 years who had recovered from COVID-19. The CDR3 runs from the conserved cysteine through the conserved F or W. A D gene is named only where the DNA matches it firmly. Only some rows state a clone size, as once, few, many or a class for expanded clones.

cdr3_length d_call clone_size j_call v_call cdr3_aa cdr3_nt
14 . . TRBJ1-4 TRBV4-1 CASSPRAGKEKLFF TGCGCCAGCAGCCCCAGGGCCGGTAAGGAAAAACTGTTTTTT
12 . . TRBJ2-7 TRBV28 CASSSTSDEQYF TGTGCCAGCAGTTCCACTTCGGACGAGCAGTACTTC
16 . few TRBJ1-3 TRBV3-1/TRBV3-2 CASSREGRLSGNTIYF TGTGCCAGCAGCCGCGAAGGGAGGCTTTCGGGAAACACCATATATTTT
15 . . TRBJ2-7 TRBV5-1 CASSLELAVSYEQYF TGCGCCAGCAGCTTGGAGCTAGCAGTTAGTTACGAGCAGTACTTC
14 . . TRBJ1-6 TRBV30 CAWVAVSYNSPLHF TGTGCCTGGGTTGCGGTCTCCTATAATTCACCCCTCCACTTT
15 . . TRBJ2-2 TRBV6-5 CASRKDRANTGELFF TGTGCCAGCAGAAAGGACAGAGCGAACACCGGGGAGCTGTTTTTT
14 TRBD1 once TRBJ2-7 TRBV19 CASSITGGLDEQYF TGTGCCAGTAGTATCACAGGGGGGTTAGACGAGCAGTACTTC
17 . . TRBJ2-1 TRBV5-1 CASSFRRAGENYNEQFF TGCGCCAGCAGCTTCCGTCGGGCAGGGGAAAACTACAATGAGCAGTTCTTC
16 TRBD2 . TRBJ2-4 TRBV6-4 CASSDGGSSLKNIQYF TGTGCCAGCAGTGACGGCGGGAGCTCCCTTAAAAACATTCAGTACTTC
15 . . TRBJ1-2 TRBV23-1 CASSQVTEGGYGYTF TGCGCCAGCAGTCAAGTGACAGAAGGCGGCTATGGCTACACCTTC
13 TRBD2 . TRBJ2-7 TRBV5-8 CASSLAGTSGVYF TGTGCCAGCAGCTTGGCCGGGACTAGCGGCGTTTACTTC
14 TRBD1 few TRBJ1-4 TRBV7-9 CASSVGQGGEKLFF TGTGCCAGCAGCGTCGGACAGGGCGGTGAAAAACTGTTTTTT
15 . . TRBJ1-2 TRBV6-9 CASSSDQGNGYGYTF TGTGCCAGCAGTTCGGACCAGGGGAATGGATATGGCTACACCTTC
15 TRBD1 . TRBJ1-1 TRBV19 CASSIGPGQGTEAFF TGTGCCAGTAGTATAGGGCCCGGACAGGGCACTGAAGCTTTCTTT
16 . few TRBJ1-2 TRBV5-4 CASSLEGPGPNYGYTF TGTGCCAGCAGCTTGGAAGGGCCAGGGCCTAACTATGGCTACACCTTC
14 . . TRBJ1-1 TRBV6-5 CASSTRGTNTEAFF TGTGCCAGCAGTACTCGAGGTACCAACACTGAAGCTTTCTTT
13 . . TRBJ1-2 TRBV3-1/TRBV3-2 CASSPGTSTMLTF TGTGCCAGCAGCCCCGGGACATCAACTATGCTCACCTTC
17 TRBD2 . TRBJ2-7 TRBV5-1 CASSTGLAGGSSYEQYF TGCGCCAGCAGCACGGGACTAGCGGGGGGGTCTTCCTACGAGCAGTACTTC
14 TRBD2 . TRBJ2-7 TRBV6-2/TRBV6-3 CASSDSGGSYEQYF TGTGCCAGCAGCGACTCGGGGGGGTCCTACGAGCAGTACTTC
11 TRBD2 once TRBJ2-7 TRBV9 CASSAGDEQYF TGTGCCAGCAGTGCGGGGGACGAGCAGTACTTC
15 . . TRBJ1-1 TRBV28 CASSPPTRANTEAFF TGTGCCAGCAGCCCCCCGACACGTGCAAACACTGAAGCTTTCTTT
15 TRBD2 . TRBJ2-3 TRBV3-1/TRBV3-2 CASSSGSGGTDTQYF TGTGCCAGCAGTAGCGGGAGTGGGGGCACAGATACGCAGTATTTT
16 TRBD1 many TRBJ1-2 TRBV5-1 CASSLAPGQGGSGYTF TGCGCCAGCAGCTTGGCCCCTGGACAGGGAGGTTCTGGCTACACCTTC
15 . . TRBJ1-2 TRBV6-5 CASSPGEGWNYGYTF TGTGCCAGCAGCCCGGGAGAGGGGTGGAACTATGGCTACACCTTC
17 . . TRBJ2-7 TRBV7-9 CASSLDFGHSLSYEQYF TGTGCCAGCAGCTTAGACTTCGGACATAGCTTATCCTACGAGCAGTACTTC
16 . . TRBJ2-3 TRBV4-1 CASSQLQGTSTDTQYF TGCGCCAGCAGCCAATTACAGGGTACTAGCACAGATACGCAGTATTTT
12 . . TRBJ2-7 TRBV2 CASNEISYEQYF TGTGCCAGCAACGAGATCTCCTACGAGCAGTACTTC
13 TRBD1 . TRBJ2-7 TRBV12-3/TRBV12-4 CACTTGVSYEQYF TGTGCCTGTACGACAGGGGTCTCCTACGAGCAGTACTTC
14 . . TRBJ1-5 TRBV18 CASSRGGGNQPQHF TGTGCCAGCTCAAGGGGAGGGGGCAATCAGCCCCAGCATTTT
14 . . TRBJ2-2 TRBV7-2 CASSSPVTTGELFF TGTGCCAGCAGCTCCCCCGTGACAACCGGGGAGCTGTTTTTT
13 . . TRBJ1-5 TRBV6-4 CASSERGDQPQHF TGTGCCAGCAGTGAAAGGGGTGATCAGCCCCAGCATTTT
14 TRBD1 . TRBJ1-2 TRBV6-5 CASGGTGEIYGYTF TGTGCCAGCGGGGGGACAGGGGAAATCTATGGCTACACCTTC
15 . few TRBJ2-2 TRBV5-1 CASSWTVGNTGELFF TGCGCCAGCAGCTGGACAGTCGGGAACACCGGGGAGCTGTTTTTT
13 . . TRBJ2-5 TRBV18 CASSPGKEETQYF TGTGCCAGCTCACCTGGCAAAGAAGAGACCCAGTACTTC
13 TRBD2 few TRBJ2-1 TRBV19 CASKKRERNEQFF TGTGCCAGTAAGAAGCGGGAGAGGAATGAGCAGTTCTTC
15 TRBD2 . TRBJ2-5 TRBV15 CATSRDDSGKETQYF TGTGCCACCAGCAGAGACGATAGCGGGAAGGAGACCCAGTACTTC
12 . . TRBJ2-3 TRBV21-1 CASSPFTDTQYF TGTGCCAGCAGCCCCTTTACAGATACGCAGTATTTT
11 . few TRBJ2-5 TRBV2 CASSLKETQYF TGTGCCAGCAGTCTTAAAGAGACCCAGTACTTC
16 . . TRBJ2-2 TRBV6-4 CASSDSGPLHPGELFF TGTGCCAGCAGTGACTCTGGGCCCCTCCACCCCGGGGAGCTGTTTTTT
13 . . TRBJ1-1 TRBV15 CATSIEGDTEAFF TGTGCCACCAGCATTGAAGGGGACACTGAAGCTTTCTTT
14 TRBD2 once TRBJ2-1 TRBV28 CASTPSGLAGEQFF TGTGCCAGCACCCCCTCGGGACTAGCGGGAGAGCAGTTCTTC
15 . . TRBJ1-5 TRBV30 CAWSPNSGPGQPQHF TGTGCCTGGAGTCCTAACTCTGGGCCGGGGCAGCCCCAGCATTTT
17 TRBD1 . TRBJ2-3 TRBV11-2 CASRHPGTVVRTDTQYF TGTGCCAGCAGGCATCCCGGGACAGTAGTCCGCACAGATACGCAGTATTTT
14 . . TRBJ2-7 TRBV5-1 CASSLSPRSYEQYF TGCGCCAGCAGCTTGTCTCCTCGGAGCTACGAGCAGTACTTC
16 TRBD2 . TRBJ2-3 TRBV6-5 CASSYSGGRVTDTQYF TGTGCCAGCAGTTACTCGGGCGGGAGGGTCACAGATACGCAGTATTTT
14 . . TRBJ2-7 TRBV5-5 CASSRDGRNYEQYF TGTGCCAGCAGCCGGGACGGGAGAAACTACGAGCAGTACTTC
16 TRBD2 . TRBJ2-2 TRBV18 CASSRTSGINTGELFF TGTGCCAGCTCACGGACTAGCGGGATCAACACCGGGGAGCTGTTTTTT
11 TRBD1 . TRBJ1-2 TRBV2 CASSVNRGRTF TGTGCCAGCAGTGTGAACAGGGGGCGTACCTTC
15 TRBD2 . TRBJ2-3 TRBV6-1 CASSERRGGSDTQYF TGTGCCAGCAGTGAACGGCGGGGGGGTTCAGATACGCAGTATTTT
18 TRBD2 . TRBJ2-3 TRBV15 CATSSPGLAGGGADTQYF TGTGCCACCAGCAGCCCGGGACTAGCGGGGGGAGGGGCAGATACGCAGTATTTT
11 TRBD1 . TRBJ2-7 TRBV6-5 CASRQGYEQYF TGTGCCAGCAGACAGGGGTACGAGCAGTACTTC
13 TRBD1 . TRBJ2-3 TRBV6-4 CASSDSGQAPRYF TGTGCCAGCAGTGACTCGGGACAGGCCCCGAGGTATTTT
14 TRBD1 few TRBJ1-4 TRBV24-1 CATSDSTGDEKLFF TGTGCCACCAGTGATTCCACAGGGGATGAAAAACTGTTTTTT
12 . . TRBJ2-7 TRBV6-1 CASSESSYEQYF TGTGCCAGCAGTGAGAGCTCCTACGAGCAGTACTTC
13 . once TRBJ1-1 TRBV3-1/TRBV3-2 CASRVQGKEEAFF TGTGCCAGCAGGGTTCAGGGAAAGGAGGAAGCTTTCTTT
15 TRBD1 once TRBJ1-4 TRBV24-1 CATSDYTGGDEKLFF TGTGCCACCAGTGATTATACAGGGGGAGATGAAAAACTGTTTTTT
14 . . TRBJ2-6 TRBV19 CASQDRTGANVLTF TGTGCCAGTCAAGACAGGACCGGGGCCAACGTCCTGACTTTC
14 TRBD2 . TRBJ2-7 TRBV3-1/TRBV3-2 CASSQAAGGYEQYF TGTGCCAGCAGCCAAGCAGCGGGAGGGTACGAGCAGTACTTC
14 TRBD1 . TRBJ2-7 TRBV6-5 CASKEGASSYEQYF TGTGCCAGCAAAGAGGGGGCTAGCTCCTACGAGCAGTACTTC